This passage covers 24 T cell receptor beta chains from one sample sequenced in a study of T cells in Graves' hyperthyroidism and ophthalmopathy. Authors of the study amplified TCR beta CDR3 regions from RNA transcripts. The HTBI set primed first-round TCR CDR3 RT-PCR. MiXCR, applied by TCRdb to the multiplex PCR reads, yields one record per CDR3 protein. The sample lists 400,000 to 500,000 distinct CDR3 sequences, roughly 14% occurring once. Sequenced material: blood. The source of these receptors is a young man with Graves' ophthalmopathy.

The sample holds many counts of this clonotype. The CDR3 region has the DNA TGCGCCAGCAGTGACGGGGCTAGCGGGGTGAGTGAGCAGTTCTTC. It encodes CASSDGASGVSEQFF. V and J are TRBV10-2 and TRBJ2-1; TRBD2 aligns across 9 bases. This CDR3 has 15 residues. Germline CDR1 is WSHSY and CDR2 is SAAADI. V shed 3 bases, J shed 9 bases, and the junction held 9 bases outside the gene matches.

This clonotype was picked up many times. CDR3 sequence reads: CATSSRTGQNTEAFF. Written as DNA, the CDR3 is TGTGCCACCAGCTCCCGGACAGGGCAGAACACTGAAGCTTTCTTT. This sequence joins TRBV15 and TRBJ1-1; 8 bases are a match to TRBD1. The trim removed 5 bases at V and 1 base at J, leaving 6 bases unmatched. CDR3 size: 15 residues. Germline-derived CDR1 and CDR2 are LNHNV and YYDKDF (reference sequence).

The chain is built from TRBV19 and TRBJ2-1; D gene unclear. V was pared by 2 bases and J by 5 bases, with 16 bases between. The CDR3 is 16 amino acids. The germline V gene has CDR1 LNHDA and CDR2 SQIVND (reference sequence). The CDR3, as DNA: TGTGCCAGTAGTATATCAGAGGCGAACTTTAACAATGAGCAGTTCTTC. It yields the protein CASSISEANFNNEQFF.

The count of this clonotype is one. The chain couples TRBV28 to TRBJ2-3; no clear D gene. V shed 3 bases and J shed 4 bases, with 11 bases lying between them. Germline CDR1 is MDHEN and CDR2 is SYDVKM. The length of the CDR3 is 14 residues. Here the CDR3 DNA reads TGTGCCAGCAGTTTTCGGCTCAGGTCAGATACGCAGTATTTT. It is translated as CASSFRLRSDTQYF.

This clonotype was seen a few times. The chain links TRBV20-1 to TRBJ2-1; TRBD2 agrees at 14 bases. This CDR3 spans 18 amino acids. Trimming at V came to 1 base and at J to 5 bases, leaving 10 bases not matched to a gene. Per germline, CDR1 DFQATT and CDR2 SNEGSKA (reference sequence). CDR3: CSARGTSGRHTKNNEQFF. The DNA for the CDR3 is TGCAGTGCTAGAGGGACTAGCGGGAGGCATACTAAAAACAATGAGCAGTTCTTC.

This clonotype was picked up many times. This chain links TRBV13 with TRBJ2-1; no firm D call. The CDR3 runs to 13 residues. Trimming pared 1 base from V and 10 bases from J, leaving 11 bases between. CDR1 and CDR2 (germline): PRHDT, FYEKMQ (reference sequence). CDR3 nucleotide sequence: TGTGCCAGCAGCTTAGCCCCCTCGGACGAGCAGTTCTTC. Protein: CASSLAPSDEQFF.

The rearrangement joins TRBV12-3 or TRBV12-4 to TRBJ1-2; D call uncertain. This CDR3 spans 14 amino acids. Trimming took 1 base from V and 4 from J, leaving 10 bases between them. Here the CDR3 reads CASSLDGPGYGYTF. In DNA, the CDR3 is TGTGCCAGCAGTTTAGATGGCCCGGGCTATGGCTACACCTTC.

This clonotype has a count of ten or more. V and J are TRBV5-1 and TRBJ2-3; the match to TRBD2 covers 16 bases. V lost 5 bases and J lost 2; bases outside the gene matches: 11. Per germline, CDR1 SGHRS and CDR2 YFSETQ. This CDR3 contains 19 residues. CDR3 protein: CASRSGTSGRALYTDTQYF. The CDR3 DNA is TGCGCCAGCAGGTCCGGGACTAGCGGGAGGGCCCTCTACACAGATACGCAGTATTTT.

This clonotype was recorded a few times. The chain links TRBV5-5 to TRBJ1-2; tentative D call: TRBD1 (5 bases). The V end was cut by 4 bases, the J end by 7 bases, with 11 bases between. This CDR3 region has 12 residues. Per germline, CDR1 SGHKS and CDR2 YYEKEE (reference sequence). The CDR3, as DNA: TGTGCCAGCAGCAGATCGGGGGGTGGCTACACCTTC. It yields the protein CASSRSGGGYTF.

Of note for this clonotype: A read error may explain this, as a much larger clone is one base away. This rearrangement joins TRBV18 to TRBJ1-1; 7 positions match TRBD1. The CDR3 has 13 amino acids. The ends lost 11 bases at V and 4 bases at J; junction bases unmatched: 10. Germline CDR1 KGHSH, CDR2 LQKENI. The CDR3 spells CADSSDRSTEAFF. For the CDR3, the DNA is TGTGCCGACTCGTCGGACAGGAGCACTGAAGCTTTCTTT.

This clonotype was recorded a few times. The CDR3 protein is CASSSLAGGAPYEQYF. The CDR3 DNA is TGTGCCAGCAGCTCACTAGCGGGGGGGGCCCCCTACGAGCAGTACTTC. The J gene is TRBJ2-7, the V gene TRBV5-4; 13 nucleotides align to TRBD2. The CDR3 loop spans 16 amino acids. The germline V gene encodes CDR1 SGHNT and CDR2 YYREEE (reference sequence). V trimming: 3 bases; J trimming: 2 bases; junction bases outside the gene matches: 5.

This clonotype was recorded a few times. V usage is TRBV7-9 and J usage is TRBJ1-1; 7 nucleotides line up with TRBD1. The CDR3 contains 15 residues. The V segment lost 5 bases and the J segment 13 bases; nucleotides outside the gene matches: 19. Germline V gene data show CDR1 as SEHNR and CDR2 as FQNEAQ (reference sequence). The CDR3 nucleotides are TGTGCCAGCAGCACCATCCAGGCCAAAACAGGGGAGGGTTTCTTT. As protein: CASSTIQAKTGEGFF.

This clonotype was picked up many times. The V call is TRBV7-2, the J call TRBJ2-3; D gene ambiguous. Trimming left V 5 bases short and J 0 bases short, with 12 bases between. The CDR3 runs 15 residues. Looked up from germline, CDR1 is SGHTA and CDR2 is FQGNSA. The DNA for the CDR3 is TGTGCCAGCAGCCCCCTCAGATCTAGCACAGATACGCAGTATTTT. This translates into CASSPLRSSTDTQYF.

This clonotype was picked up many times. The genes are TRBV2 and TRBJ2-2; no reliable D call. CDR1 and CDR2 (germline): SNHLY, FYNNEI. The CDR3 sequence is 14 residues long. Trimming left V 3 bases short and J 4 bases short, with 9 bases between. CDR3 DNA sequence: TGTGCCAGCAGTGACAACCATGGCACCGGGGAGCTGTTTTTT. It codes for CASSDNHGTGELFF. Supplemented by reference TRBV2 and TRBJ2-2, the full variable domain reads EPEVTQTPSHQVTQMGQEVILRCVPISNHLYFYWYRQILGQKVEFLVSFYNNEISEKSEIFDDQFSVERPDGSNFTLKIRSTKLEDSAMYFCASSDNHGTGELFFGEGSRLTVL.

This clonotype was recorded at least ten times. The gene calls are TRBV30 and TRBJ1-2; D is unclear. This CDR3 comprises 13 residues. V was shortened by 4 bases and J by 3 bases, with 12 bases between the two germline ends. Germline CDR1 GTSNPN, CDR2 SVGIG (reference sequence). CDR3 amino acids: CAWKGLLHYGYTF. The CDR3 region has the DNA TGTGCCTGGAAGGGCCTCCTTCACTATGGCTACACCTTC.

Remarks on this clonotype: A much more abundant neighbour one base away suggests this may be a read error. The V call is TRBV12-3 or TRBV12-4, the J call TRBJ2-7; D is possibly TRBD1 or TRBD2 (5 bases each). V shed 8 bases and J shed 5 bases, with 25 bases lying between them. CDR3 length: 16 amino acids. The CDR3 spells CASSPGHRDRFNEQYF. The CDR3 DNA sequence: TGTGCCAGCTCACCAGGTCATAGGGACCGCTTCAACGAGCAGTACTTC.

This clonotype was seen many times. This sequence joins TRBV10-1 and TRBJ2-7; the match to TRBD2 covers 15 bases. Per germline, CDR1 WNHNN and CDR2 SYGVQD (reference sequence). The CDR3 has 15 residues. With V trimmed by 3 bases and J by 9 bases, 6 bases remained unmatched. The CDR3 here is CASSDGTSGRQGQYF. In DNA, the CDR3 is TGCGCCAGCAGTGACGGGACTAGCGGGAGGCAGGGGCAGTACTTC.

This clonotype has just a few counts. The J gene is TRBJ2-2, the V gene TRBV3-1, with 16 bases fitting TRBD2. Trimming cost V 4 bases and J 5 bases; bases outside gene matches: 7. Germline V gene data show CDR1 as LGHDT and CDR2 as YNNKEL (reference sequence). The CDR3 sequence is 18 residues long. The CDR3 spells CASSPGLAGGRRTGELFF. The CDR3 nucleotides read TGTGCCAGCAGCCCGGGACTAGCGGGGGGGCGTAGGACCGGGGAGCTGTTTTTT.

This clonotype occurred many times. CDR3 in amino acids: CATKSSPQSTNEKLFF. The CDR3 coding sequence is TGTGCCACCAAAAGTTCCCCTCAGTCTACTAATGAAAAACTGTTTTTT. V is TRBV2 and J is TRBJ1-4, with D uncertain. Germline lookup yields CDR1 SNHLY and CDR2 FYNNEI. Trimming took off 10 bases at V and 2 bases at J, with 20 bases between the two ends. The CDR3 is made up of 16 amino acids.

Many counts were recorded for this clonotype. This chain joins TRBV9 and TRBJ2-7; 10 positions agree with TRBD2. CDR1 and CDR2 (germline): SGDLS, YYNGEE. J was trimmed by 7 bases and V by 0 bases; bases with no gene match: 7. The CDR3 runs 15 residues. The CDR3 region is CASSVGSSGGGEQYF. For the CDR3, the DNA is TGTGCCAGCAGCGTAGGAAGCAGCGGGGGGGGAGAGCAGTACTTC.

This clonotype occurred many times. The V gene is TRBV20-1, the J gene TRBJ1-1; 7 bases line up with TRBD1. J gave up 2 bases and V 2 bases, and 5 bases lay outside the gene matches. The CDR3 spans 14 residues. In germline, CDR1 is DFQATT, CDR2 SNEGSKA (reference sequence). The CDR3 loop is CSARPGTANTEAFF. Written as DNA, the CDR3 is TGCAGTGCTAGACCCGGGACAGCAAACACTGAAGCTTTCTTT.

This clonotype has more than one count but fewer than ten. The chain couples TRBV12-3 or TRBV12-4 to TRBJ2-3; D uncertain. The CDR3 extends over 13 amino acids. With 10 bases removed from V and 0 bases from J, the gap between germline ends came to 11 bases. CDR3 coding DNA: TGTGCCACCCACACCCCTAGCACAGATACGCAGTATTTT. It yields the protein CATHTPSTDTQYF.

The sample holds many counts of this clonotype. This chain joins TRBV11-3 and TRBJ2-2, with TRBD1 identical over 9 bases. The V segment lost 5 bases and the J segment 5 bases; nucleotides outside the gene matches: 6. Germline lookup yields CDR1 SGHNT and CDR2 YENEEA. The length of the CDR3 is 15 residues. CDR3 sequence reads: CASSPGTGRTGELFF. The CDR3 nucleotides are TGTGCCAGCAGCCCAGGGACAGGGCGGACCGGGGAGCTGTTTTTT.

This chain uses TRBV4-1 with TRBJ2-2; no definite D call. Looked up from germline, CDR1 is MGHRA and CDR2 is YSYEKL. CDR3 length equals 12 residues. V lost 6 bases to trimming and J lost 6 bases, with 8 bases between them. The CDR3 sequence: CASRSSPGELFF. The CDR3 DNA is TGCGCCAGCAGGAGTTCCCCCGGGGAGCTGTTTTTT.